Listed below are T cell receptor beta chains from one sample, sequenced in a study of blood T cell repertoires in COVID-19. Method: immunoSEQ multiplex PCR; TCRdb's copy keeps in-frame clones and lacks some. This table holds 65,000 to 95,000 clones, approximately 91% found once. The source material was peripheral blood. These receptors were collected from a man in his 70s with active or convalescent COVID-19. Each CDR3 is given with its conserved first and last residue. The D gene is left open where the match is weak. A row's size may be missing; if present it is once, few, many or a size class.

>NA|TRBJ1-1|NA|TRBV9
TGTGCCAGCAGCGTTGAGCTTTACACTGAAGCTTTCTTT
CASSVELYTEAFF
>NA|TRBJ1-1|NA|TRBV11-2
TGTGCCAGCAGCCCCGGGGGAGGAGCGAACACTGAAGCTTTCTTT
CASSPGGGANTEAFF
>TRBD1|TRBJ2-7|NA|TRBV30
TGTGCCTGGAGTGTGGGTACAGGGGGGCTATTCCACGAGCAGTACTTC
CAWSVGTGGLFHEQYF
>NA|TRBJ2-7|NA|TRBV20-1
TGCAGTGCTAGTCTCGGGGGACACGAGCAGTACTTC
CSASLGGHEQYF
>TRBD2|TRBJ2-1|NA|TRBV5-8
TGTGCCAGCAGCATCCCGGGACTAGCGGGGGGGACGAGCTCCTACAATGAGCAGTTCTTC
CASSIPGLAGGTSSYNEQFF
>NA|TRBJ2-1|NA|TRBV7-8
TGTGCCAGCAGCCCAGGCACGCGGACTCACATCAGCTACAATGAGCAGTTCTTC
CASSPGTRTHISYNEQFF
>NA|TRBJ2-1|once|TRBV7-2
TGTGCCAACGCACAGGGGGGGCACAATGAGCAGTTCTTC
CANAQGGHNEQFF
>NA|TRBJ1-1|NA|TRBV6-1
TGTGCCAGCAGTGATCGGGGGGCGGAAACTGAAGCTTTCTTT
CASSDRGAETEAFF
>TRBD1|TRBJ2-5|NA|TRBV4-3
TGCGCCAGCAGCCAAGATTTGGCAGGGGGTTGGGAGACCCAGTACTTC
CASSQDLAGGWETQYF
>TRBD1|TRBJ1-1|NA|TRBV7-2
TGTGCCAGCAGCTTAGGACAGGGGGGGGTGTCTGAAGCTTTCTTT
CASSLGQGGVSEAFF
>NA|TRBJ1-2|NA|TRBV6-1
TGTGCCAGCAGTTCCGCGACAGTCTATGGCTACACCTTC
CASSSATVYGYTF
>NA|TRBJ1-4|NA|TRBV6-1
TGTGCCAGCAGCCAGACCTATAAGGGGGAAAAACTGTTTTTT
CASSQTYKGEKLFF
>NA|TRBJ1-6|NA|TRBV9
TGTGCCAGCAGCCCCACACAGGCAGGGCAGAATTCACCCCTCCACTTT
CASSPTQAGQNSPLHF
>NA|TRBJ1-2|NA|TRBV6-5
TGTGCCAGCAGGACAGTTAACTATGGCTACACCTTC
CASRTVNYGYTF
>NA|TRBJ1-4|NA|TRBV2
TGTGCCAGCAGTATCGGAACAGGGAAGGAAAAACTGTTTTTT
CASSIGTGKEKLFF
>NA|TRBJ1-1|few|TRBV18
TGTGCCAGCTCCTTCGGGATTAACACTGAAGCTTTCTTT
CASSFGINTEAFF
>NA|TRBJ1-2|NA|TRBV7-2
TGTGCCAGCAGCTTAGAGGCCAGGGCTAACTATGGCTACACCTTC
CASSLEARANYGYTF
>NA|TRBJ1-5|NA|TRBV19
TGTGCCAGTAGTACGGACAGTAGGCAGAATCAGCCCCAGCATTTT
CASSTDSRQNQPQHF
>NA|TRBJ1-2|NA|TRBV9
TGTGCCAGCAGCGTAGATGGGGCGGGAGGTGGCTACACCTTC
CASSVDGAGGGYTF
>NA|TRBJ1-2|few|TRBV6-4
TGTGCCAGCAGTGAACATCCGGACAGACGGGACTATGGCTACACCTTC
CASSEHPDRRDYGYTF
>NA|TRBJ2-4|NA|TRBV7-2
TGTGCCAGCAGCCCCCGTGTAGTACTAGCCAAAAACATTCAGTACTTC
CASSPRVVLAKNIQYF
>NA|TRBJ1-4|NA|TRBV2
TGTGCCAGCAGTGAAGGAGGAGGGAACGGGGAAAAACTGTTTTTT
CASSEGGGNGEKLFF
>NA|TRBJ1-2|few|TRBV5-5
TGTGCCAGCAGCTTCGGCCGGCGCATGGTAGGGGATCCCGCTAACTATGGCTACACCTTC
CASSFGRRMVGDPANYGYTF
>NA|TRBJ2-7|NA|TRBV6-5
TGTGCCAGCAGTTACTCTCAGGGGAAGACCTACGAGCAGTACTTC
CASSYSQGKTYEQYF